Listed here is a single T cell receptor (beta chain). In the authors' methods: Scientists estimated how many nucleated cells there were by amplifying reference gene primers. Profiled with immunoSEQ multiplex PCR; TCRdb holds only in-frame clones, not every one. V, J and clone size reflect that table, while D and trimming were determined from the DNA. The table records approximately 300,000 clones, over 90% of them present only once. The sample originates from a study of blood T cell repertoires in COVID-19. Whole-study context: PBMCs, B-cell-depleted T cells, or T cells provided the cDNA or gDNA that made up the material.

Those enrolled, adults aged roughly 18 to 100 years, came from roughly 23 US areas. Which cohort a participant joined came from the clinical history participants gave. Trimming cost V 5 bases and J 4 bases; bases outside gene matches: 16. This CDR3 has 17 residues. Germline values: CDR1 LNHDA, CDR2 SQIVND (reference sequence). This TCR was recovered from a woman between 25 and 40 years old who had been exposed to COVID-19. The gene calls are TRBV19 and TRBJ1-2; 7 bases are a match to TRBD1. Input material: PBMCs or T cells enriched from blood (not recorded which). CDR3 amino acids: CASSGQDQETVLYGYTF. The DNA of the CDR3 is TGTGCCAGTAGTGGACAGGACCAAGAAACGGTCCTCTATGGCTACACCTTC.